The present entry profiles one T cell receptor beta chain with its context. It lacks a known antigen. Base qualities are missing; no much larger clone stands one base away. The sample comes from a study of CD8+ T cells in alopecia areata (dated by TCRdb to the late 2010s). In the study overall: The treated patients, all with moderate-to-severe alopecia areata, were enrolled in an open-label pilot trial of oral tofacitinib given at 5 to 10 mg twice daily. Patients received tofacitinib for 6 to 18 months and were then followed off drug for 6 months to check for delayed response and recurrence. Disease severity in treated patients was measured with the SALT score, which quantifies the percentage of affected scalp surface area. Scalp clonality was compared among normal scalp (n=4), patchy alopecia areata scalp (n=8), and alopecia totalis/universalis scalp (n=8). Scalp tissue and sorted CD4+ and CD8+ peripheral blood T cells from patchy and totalis/universalis alopecia areata patients and from healthy controls were covered by human TCRbeta sequencing. In both human patients and the C3H/HeJ mouse model, the study applied high-throughput TCRbeta sequencing to look at T cell clonal expansion in alopecia areata. Tofacitinib-treated patients had biopsies at baseline and at 4 and 24 weeks of treatment, with a later scalp biopsy in several patients. immunoSEQ multiplex PCR using 35 Vbeta forward primers and 13 Jbeta reverse primers was used to amplify TCRbeta CDR3 regions. The RNA source kit depended on sample type: the PAXgene miRNA kit for fixed scalp, the miRNeasy kit for PBMCs, and the RNeasy kit for mouse skin. Broad study findings and their caveats: Resident alphabeta T cells in normal human skin are also sequenced, complicating scalp TCR repertoire analysis, unlike mouse skin dominated by gammadelta T cells. Tofacitinib significantly decreased scalp clonality and the number of expanded CD8+ clones among the top 100 scalp clones. TCR sequences shared between patients were less clear than in mice, possibly partly because of HLA diversity in the patient population. Higher clonality and more expanded CD8+ clones were observed in lesional scalp than in normal scalp, particularly in alopecia totalis/universalis, a finding suggestive of antigenic drive. Many expanded lesional clones were found to persist in scalp and blood during tofacitinib treatment, and relapse after treatment cessation may be partly explained by this persistence. Because the treated cohort was small and included a single nonresponder, larger studies are needed to assess links between baseline CD8+ expansion and response.

Receptor amplification or capture employed the immunoSEQ multiplex PCR assay. For TCR sequencing, RNA was extracted from every sample and reverse transcribed into cDNA to serve as template. First-strand cDNA was synthesized using SuperScript III with a 2:1 mix of oligo-dT and random hexamers. A synthetic immune receptor repertoire was used to measure amplification bias, and any remaining bias was corrected computationally. In the authors' own workflow: Raw reads were preprocessed for error removal, and CDR3 was defined according to IMGT conventions as running from the conserved cysteine to phenylalanine. Clonality was calculated as 1 minus Shannon entropy normalized by log2 of the number of productive unique TCRs. Whether scalp clones were CD4 or CD8 was inferred by matching scalp TCRbeta sequences against CD4 and CD8 repertoires sorted from blood. TCRdb obtained this table from immuneACCESS and retained in-frame rearrangements with V and J assigned. These tables miss some clones; where compared with another copy, unresolved V genes account for less than half of the shortfall, and the remainder is unexplained. V and J calls and clone size are given by that table; D and trimming were obtained from the DNA. Across this sample there are 120,000 to 150,000 clones, with around four fifths seen only once. The leading ten clones occupy about 25% of the sample.

Including cysteine and phenylalanine, the CDR3 has 15 amino acids. The DNA shown is the 45-base CDR3, in frame from base 1. Taken from the germline V gene, the CDR1 and CDR2 loops are KGHSH and LQKENI. V is cut by 0 bases and J by 7 bases, and the space between the germline ends is 13 bases. Explained via the paper, the time point label denotes: around 4 weeks on oral tofacitinib. Explained via the paper, the treatment or condition label denotes: oral pan-JAK inhibitor, 5-10 mg twice daily. Lesional scalp punch biopsies and peripheral blood were collected from alopecia areata patients. PBMCs were isolated by density centrifugation and stained for CD3, CD4 and CD8, after which CD4+ and CD8+ T cells were sorted on a FACSAria.

The clonotype comes from a human donor with alopecia areata. The chain is assembled from TRBV18 and TRBJ2-1, with no D gene named confidently. The sample here was CD8+ T cells sorted from blood, taken at week 4, from a patient treated with tofacitinib. The sequenced DNA: TGTGCCAGCTCACCACCGTTTGGAGTACCAAATGAGCAGTTCTTC. Its product reads: CASSPPFGVPNEQFF. Full variable domain (CDR3 extended with the reference TRBV18 and TRBJ2-1 proteins): NAGVMQNPRHLVRRRGQEARLRCSPMKGHSHVYWYRQLPEEGLKFMVYLQKENIIDESGMPKERFSAEFPKEGPSILRIQQVVRGDSAAYFCASSPPFGVPNEQFFGPGTRLTVL.